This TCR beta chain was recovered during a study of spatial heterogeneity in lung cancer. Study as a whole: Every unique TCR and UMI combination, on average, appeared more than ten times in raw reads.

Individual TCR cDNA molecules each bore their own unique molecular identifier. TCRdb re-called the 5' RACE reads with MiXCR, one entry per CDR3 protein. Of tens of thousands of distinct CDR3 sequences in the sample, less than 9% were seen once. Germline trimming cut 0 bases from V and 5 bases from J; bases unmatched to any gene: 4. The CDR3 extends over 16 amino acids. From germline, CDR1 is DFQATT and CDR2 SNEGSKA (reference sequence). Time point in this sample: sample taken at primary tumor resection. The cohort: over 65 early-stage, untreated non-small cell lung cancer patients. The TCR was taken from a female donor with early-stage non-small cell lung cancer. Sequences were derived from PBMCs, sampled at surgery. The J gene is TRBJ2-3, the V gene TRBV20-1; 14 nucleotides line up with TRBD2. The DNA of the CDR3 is TGCAGTGCTAGAGATCCGACTAGCGGGGGGGGAGATACGCAGTATTTT. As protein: CSARDPTSGGGDTQYF.